This T cell receptor beta chain was obtained from a study of cytomegalovirus exposure and HLA in healthy donors. Study-wide context: Under 90% of 300 to 450 genotyped donors fell in the Caucasian-associated ancestry cluster.

The CDR3 extends over 15 amino acids. Germline loops: CDR1 SGHRS, CDR2 YFSETQ. With 4 bases clipped from V and 9 bases from J, the junction kept 7 bases outside the gene matches. PCR was performed using 60 Vbeta and 13 Jbeta primers. The table came from immunoSEQ multiplex PCR; TCRdb's copy has only in-frame clones and leaves some out. The sample has over 95,000 clones; over 60% are singletons. This receptor was obtained from a man aged 18 to 29 in good health and CMV-seropositive. V and J are TRBV5-1 and TRBJ2-1, with 13 nucleotides matching TRBD2. The sequencing sample was made of PBMCs. CDR3 sequence reads: CASSQGTSGVSEQFF. For the CDR3, the DNA is TGCGCCAGCAGCCAAGGGACTAGCGGGGTGAGTGAGCAGTTCTTC.